These 9 T cell receptor beta chains share one sample of origin, sequenced in a study of post-analysis software for immune sequencing data. Study-level findings and limits: About five TRBV segments were more frequent in patients than controls; TRBV5-6, TRBV5-1 and TRBV20-1 belonged to this group.

These receptors' antigens are unknown. TCR beta cDNA libraries had unique molecular identifiers. One entry per CDR3 protein, called by TCRdb with MiXCR from the PCR reads. The sample includes roughly 670,000 distinct CDR3 sequences, more than 50% of them seen just once. The sample comprised blood. These receptors originate from a girl aged 2 to 10 with multiple sclerosis.

The sample holds one count of this clonotype. The chain joins TRBV20-1 to TRBJ2-7; 9 bases map to TRBD1. Germline loops: CDR1 DFQATT, CDR2 SNEGSKA (reference sequence). V lost 3 bases and J lost 5; bases outside the gene matches: 5. The CDR3 runs 13 residues. CDR3 loop: CSASGGQGHEQYF. CDR3 bases: TGCAGTGCTAGTGGGGGACAGGGCCACGAGCAGTACTTC.

This clonotype has only a few counts. The chain combines TRBV6-6 with TRBJ2-1; D not certain. Trimming took off 4 bases at V and 8 bases at J, with 12 bases between the two ends. The CDR3 is 13 amino acids. The germline V gene encodes CDR1 MNHNY and CDR2 SVGAGI (reference sequence). CDR3 loop: CASSFEAVDEQFF. In nucleotides, the CDR3 is TGTGCCAGCAGTTTCGAAGCTGTAGATGAGCAGTTCTTC.

This chain links TRBV20-1 with TRBJ2-7; TRBD1 might be the D (6 bases). V shed 4 bases and J shed 1 base, with 11 bases lying between them. This CDR3 contains 13 residues. In germline, CDR1 is DFQATT, CDR2 SNEGSKA (reference sequence). CDR3 sequence reads: CSAKTGRSYEQYF. In nucleotides, the CDR3 is TGCAGTGCTAAGACAGGAAGATCCTACGAGCAGTACTTC.

The CDR3 spells CSARQPRAGTYNEQFF. The CDR3 bases are TGCAGTGCTAGACAACCCCGAGCGGGAACCTACAATGAGCAGTTCTTC. The chain recombines TRBV20-1 with TRBJ2-1, with 7 bases identical to TRBD2. V shed 2 bases, J shed 2 bases, and the junction held 9 bases outside the gene matches. The CDR3 is made up of 16 amino acids. Germline V gene lookup returns CDR1 DFQATT and CDR2 SNEGSKA (reference sequence).

The rearrangement links TRBV12-3 or TRBV12-4 to TRBJ1-2, with 8 bases fitting TRBD1. This CDR3 is built from 15 residues. V was clipped by 5 bases and J by 2 bases; unmatched bases: 7. CDR3 in amino acids: CASSQGQGLNYGYTF. CDR3 coding DNA: TGTGCCAGCAGTCAAGGACAGGGATTGAACTATGGCTACACCTTC.

The chain uses TRBV6-2 or TRBV6-3 and TRBJ2-4, with TRBD1 matching over 7 bases. With V trimmed by 8 bases and J by 1 base, 5 bases remained unmatched. Germline CDR1 is MNHEY and CDR2 is SVGEGT. The CDR3 extends over 14 amino acids. The CDR3 spells CASEGQPAKNIQYF. For the CDR3, the DNA is TGTGCCAGCGAGGGACAGCCGGCCAAAAACATTCAGTACTTC.

As to this clonotype: Its ends do not fully match the called genes, so a read error is possible. The chain recombines TRBV7-7 with TRBJ2-3; 8 bases are a match to TRBD2. This CDR3 contains 17 residues. Germline CDR1 is SSHAT and CDR2 is FNYEAQ (reference sequence). CDR3 in amino acids: CASSQGHTSGYTDTQYF. CDR3 nucleotides: TGTGCTAGCAGCCAAGGGCATACTAGCGGATACACGGATACGCAGTATTTT.

The chain uses TRBV10-3 and TRBJ2-1; D possibly corresponds to TRBD2 (5 bases). In germline, CDR1 is ENHRY, CDR2 SYGVKD. V was cut by 4 bases and J by 4 bases, with 14 bases left in between. There are 15 residues in the CDR3. The CDR3 reads CAISVLPRGYNEQFF. The CDR3 DNA sequence: TGTGCCATCAGTGTTTTGCCTAGAGGGTACAATGAGCAGTTCTTC.

The rearrangement uses TRBV25-1 and TRBJ1-4, with a tentative D call TRBD1 (5 bases). The V gene lost 3 bases and the J gene lost 7 bases, with 15 bases spanning the gap. This CDR3 spans 15 amino acids. CDR1 is MGHDK, CDR2 SYGVNS, per germline. CDR3 in amino acids: CASSDSEATGEKLFF. In DNA, the CDR3 is TGTGCCAGCAGTGATTCGGAGGCAACAGGTGAAAAACTGTTTTTT.